The subject of this entry is one T cell receptor (beta chain). Antigen: not known. The germline V and J ends were trimmed by 2 bases and 0 bases, with 13 bases remaining between them. CDR1 and CDR2 (germline): SGHTA, FQGNSA. The length of the CDR3 is 16 residues. The sample comes from a study of blood T cells in healthy people across ages. Sample-barcoded 5' priming and a J-beta primer mix drove a second PCR of about 7 to 12 cycles. Using its own MiXCR run on the 5' RACE reads, TCRdb lists one record per CDR3 protein. The data hold 1.5 million to 1.9 million distinct CDR3 sequences, with roughly 43% observed a single time. Peripheral blood from each donor was collected in a volume of approximately 9.2 milliliters. Points from the study as a whole: Aged donors had fewer naive CD4+ cells and lower diversity than long-lived donors.

The chain carries TRBV7-2 and TRBJ1-1; D is possibly TRBD1 (5 bases). Sequenced material: blood. The clonotype comes from a woman aged 18-29 years in good health. CDR3 sequence: CASSLLAGTMNTEAFF. The CDR3, as DNA: TGTGCCAGCAGCTTATTGGCAGGGACCATGAACACTGAAGCTTTCTTT.